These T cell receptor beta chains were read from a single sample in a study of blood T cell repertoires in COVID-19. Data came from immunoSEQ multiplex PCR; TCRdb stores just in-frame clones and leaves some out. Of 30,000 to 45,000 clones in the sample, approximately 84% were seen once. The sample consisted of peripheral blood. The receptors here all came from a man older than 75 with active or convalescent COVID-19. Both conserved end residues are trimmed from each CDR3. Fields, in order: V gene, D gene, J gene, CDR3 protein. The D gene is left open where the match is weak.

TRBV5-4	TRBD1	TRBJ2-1	ASSLMQGAYNEQF
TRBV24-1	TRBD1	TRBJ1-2	ATSDWAGGWNGYT
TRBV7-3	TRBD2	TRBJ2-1	ASSLSGGALNEQF
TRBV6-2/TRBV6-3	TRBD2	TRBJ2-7	ASSYSSIQGLAGSSEQY
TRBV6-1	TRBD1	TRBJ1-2	ASSTGQGTYGYT
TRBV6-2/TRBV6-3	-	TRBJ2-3	ASSYSEDSRTQY
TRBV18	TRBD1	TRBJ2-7	ASSPPPIPGQGGDEQY
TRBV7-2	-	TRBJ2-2	ASSRKRQNTGELF
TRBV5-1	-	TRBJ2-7	ASSLGDLLGYEQY
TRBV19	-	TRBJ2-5	ASSHWGGAQETQY
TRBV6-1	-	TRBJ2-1	ASSELRNNEQF
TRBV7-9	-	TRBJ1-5	ASSLGGLNQPQH
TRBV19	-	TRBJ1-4	ASSDHRERF
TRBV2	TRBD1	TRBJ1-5	ASSPRQGGQPQH
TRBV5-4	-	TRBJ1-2	ASSLVSRGGGYT
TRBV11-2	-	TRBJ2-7	ASSLRQARGYEQY
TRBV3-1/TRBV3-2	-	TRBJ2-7	ASSHSCPEQY
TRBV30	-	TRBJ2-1	AWSFRRGQF
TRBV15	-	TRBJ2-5	ATSRGRETQY
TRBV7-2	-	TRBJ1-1	ASSSHRAEAF
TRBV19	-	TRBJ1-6	ASRSVQRTYNSPLH
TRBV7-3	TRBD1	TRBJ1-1	ASSWTGGLEAF
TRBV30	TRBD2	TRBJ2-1	AWRHVAGVYEQF
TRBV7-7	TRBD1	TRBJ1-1	ASRKTRDRRTEAF
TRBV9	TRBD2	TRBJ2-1	ASSVLAGANEQF
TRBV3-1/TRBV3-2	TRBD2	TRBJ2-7	ASSQVIGLAATYEQY
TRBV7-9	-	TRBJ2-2	ASEGTYNTGELF
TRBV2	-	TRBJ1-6	ASSGVSNSPLH
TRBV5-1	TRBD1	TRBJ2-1	ASSADRAVHNEQF
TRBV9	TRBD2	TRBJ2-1	ASGSGMRYNEQF
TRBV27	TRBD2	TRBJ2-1	ASSSPPTSGSKSYNEQF
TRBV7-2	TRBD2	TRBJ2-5	ASSPSGVQETQY
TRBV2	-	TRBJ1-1	ASSDAGINSEAF
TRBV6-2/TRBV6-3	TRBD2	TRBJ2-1	ASSAGVEGLNEQF
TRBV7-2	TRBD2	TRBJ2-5	ASSVLAGGRETQY
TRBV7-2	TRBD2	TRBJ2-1	ASSFGAGVQNEQF
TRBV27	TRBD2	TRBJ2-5	ASSTGGAVKTQY